These 3 T cell receptor beta chains originate from one sample sequenced in a study of OX40 agonist ivuxolimab in advanced cancers. Produced via immunoSEQ multiplex PCR; TCRdb's table is partial and in-frame only. The repertoire holds around 65,000 clones, with more than 70% as singletons. The starting material was CD4+ or CD8+ T cells sorted from blood, obtained in a trial of the OX40 agonist ivuxolimab. These receptor sequences come from an adult with an advanced solid tumor such as melanoma, head and neck, liver or kidney cancer.

CDR3 in amino acids: CASSLGGIGEKLFF. CDR3 sequence (DNA): TGCGCCAGCAGCTTGGGGGGAATCGGTGAAAAACTGTTTTTT. V is TRBV5-1 and J is TRBJ1-4; no reliable D call. V lost 0 bases and J 7 bases, leaving 10 bases between the germline ends. The germline V gene encodes CDR1 SGHRS and CDR2 YFSETQ. This CDR3 is built from 14 residues.

This chain connects TRBV11-2 to TRBJ1-2; 10 nucleotides agree with TRBD1. V gave up 4 bases and J gave up 5 bases; unmatched junction bases: 7. The CDR3 is made up of 15 amino acids. CDR1 and CDR2 (germline): SGHAT, FQNNGV. CDR3 region: CASSSRDRGLYGYTF. DNA of the CDR3: TGTGCCAGCAGCTCCCGGGACAGGGGCCTATATGGCTACACCTTC.

A word on this clone: At one end, the junction sequence differs from germline, possibly due to a read error. This chain links TRBV7-7 with TRBJ2-3; 10 positions match TRBD2. Germline V gene data show CDR1 as SSHAT and CDR2 as FNYEAQ (reference sequence). This CDR3 has 15 amino acids. As DNA, the CDR3 is TGTGCTAGCAGCCCTGGAATAGCGGGGGGAGATACGCAGTATTTT. It codes for CASSPGIAGGDTQYF.